A single sample is the source of the 19 T cell receptor beta chains below, sequenced in a study of OX40 agonist ivuxolimab in advanced cancers. Data came from immunoSEQ multiplex PCR; TCRdb stores just in-frame clones and leaves some out. The repertoire holds under 90,000 clones, with 83% as singletons. The sample was CD4+ or CD8+ T cells sorted from blood, taken in a trial of the OX40 agonist ivuxolimab. Receptors were obtained from an adult with an advanced solid tumor such as melanoma, head and neck, liver or kidney cancer.

The V call is TRBV5-1, the J call TRBJ1-4; D uncertain. There are 15 residues in the CDR3. Per germline, CDR1 SGHRS and CDR2 YFSETQ. Trimming took off 0 bases at V and 7 bases at J, with 13 bases between the two ends. Here the CDR3 reads CASSLGARMGEKLFF. Written as DNA, the CDR3 is TGCGCCAGCAGCTTGGGGGCCAGGATGGGTGAAAAACTGTTTTTT.

This chain uses TRBV7-2 with TRBJ2-5, with TRBD2 matching over 7 bases. The CDR3 covers 16 residues. Germline V gene data show CDR1 as SGHTA and CDR2 as FQGNSA. Unmatched junction bases numbered 6, after V lost 0 bases and J lost 2 bases. The CDR3 loop reads CASSLAPSGAQETQYF. CDR3 bases: TGTGCCAGCAGCTTAGCCCCTAGCGGAGCGCAAGAGACCCAGTACTTC.

This clone has a handful of counts. The rearrangement uses TRBV9 and TRBJ1-5; TRBD1 might be the D (5 bases). This CDR3 contains 14 residues. The germline V and J ends were trimmed by 0 bases and 3 bases, with 7 bases remaining between them. The germline gives CDR1 SGDLS, CDR2 YYNGEE. DNA of the CDR3: TGTGCCAGCAGCGTAGGGGGGACCAATCAGCCCCAGCATTTT. Translating it yields CASSVGGTNQPQHF.

The V gene is TRBV6-5, the J gene TRBJ2-2; perhaps TRBD2 as D (6 bases). CDR1 MNHEY and CDR2 SVGAGI come from the germline V gene. The CDR3 sequence is 16 residues long. Trimming pared 4 bases from V and 1 base from J, leaving 13 bases between. CDR3 in amino acids: CASSSAWGGNTGELFF. The CDR3 DNA sequence: TGTGCCAGCAGTTCCGCCTGGGGAGGGAACACCGGGGAGCTGTTTTTT.

The chain couples TRBV30 to TRBJ2-3; 10 nucleotides match TRBD1. V shed 4 bases, J shed 8 bases, and the junction held 3 bases outside the gene matches. The V gene's germline CDR1 is GTSNPN and CDR2 SVGIG (reference sequence). The CDR3 contains 12 residues. The chain's CDR3 is CAWTDRGSTQYF. The CDR3 DNA is TGTGCCTGGACGGACAGGGGGTCTACGCAGTATTTT.

The gene calls are TRBV7-2 and TRBJ2-2; D is possibly TRBD1 (6 bases). V was trimmed by 5 bases and J by 7 bases, leaving 14 bases between them. The CDR3 has 14 residues. Germline values: CDR1 SGHTA, CDR2 FQGNSA. As DNA, the CDR3 is TGTGCCAGCAGCCTACAGGGTCGGGACGGGGAGCTGTTTTTT. Amino acids: CASSLQGRDGELFF.

The V and J genes are TRBV18 and TRBJ2-1; 8 bases match TRBD1. The germline gives CDR1 KGHSH, CDR2 LQKENI. CDR3 length equals 16 residues. Trimming took 6 bases from V and 6 from J; bases not matched to a gene: 13. Here the CDR3 DNA reads TGTGCCAGCTCGCCAGACAGGGGATTCATTGGCAATGAGCAGTTCTTC. It is translated as CASSPDRGFIGNEQFF.

This clone was seen only a few times. The V gene is TRBV2, the J gene TRBJ2-3, with TRBD1 matching 8 bases. This CDR3 is 16 amino acids long. V shed 3 bases, J shed 0 bases, and the junction held 5 bases outside the gene matches. CDR1 SNHLY and CDR2 FYNNEI come from the germline V gene. In nucleotides, the CDR3 is TGTGCCAGCAGTGACCACCGGACAGGGAGCACAGATACGCAGTATTTT. It codes for CASSDHRTGSTDTQYF.

The V and J genes are TRBV2 and TRBJ2-7, with D possibly matching TRBD2 (7 bases). The CDR3 is made up of 13 amino acids. The V end lost 7 bases, the J end lost 6 bases, and 16 bases lay between the germline ends. CDR1 SNHLY and CDR2 FYNNEI come from the germline V gene. The CDR3 DNA reads as TGTGCCAGCACGCGGGGGCGCATTGGCGAGCAGTACTTC. Translation gives CASTRGRIGEQYF.

As DNA, the CDR3 is TGTGCCAGCAGCTTAGGGGCGGGTGGGGGGCCCCAGGATACGCAGTATTTT. It specifies CASSLGAGGGPQDTQYF. This chain links TRBV11-2 with TRBJ2-3; tentatively, D is TRBD1 or TRBD2 (6 bases each). V was cut by 1 base and J by 6 bases, with 20 bases left in between. Per germline, CDR1 SGHAT and CDR2 FQNNGV. The CDR3 has 17 amino acids.

The V call is TRBV19, the J call TRBJ1-5; unclear D gene. The CDR3 is 12 amino acids. The V gene lost 6 bases and the J gene lost 7 bases, with 10 bases spanning the gap. CDR1 LNHDA and CDR2 SQIVND come from the germline V gene (reference sequence). The CDR3 here is CASRSSGQPQHF. The CDR3 nucleotides are TGTGCCAGTAGGAGTAGCGGACAGCCCCAGCATTTT. The full variable domain, with the rest looked up from reference TRBV19 and TRBJ1-5, is DGGITQSPKYLFRKEGQNVTLSCEQNLNHDAMYWYRQDPGQGLRLIYYSQIVNDFQKGDIAEGYSVSREKKESFPLTVTSAQKNPTAFYLCASRSSGQPQHFGDGTRLSIL.

This chain connects TRBV7-2 to TRBJ1-2; D call uncertain. V dropped 3 bases and J dropped 6 bases, with 8 bases sitting between them. The CDR3 spans 12 residues. Germline-derived CDR1 and CDR2 are SGHTA and FQGNSA. The chain's CDR3 is CASSFPGNGYTF. CDR3 nucleotides: TGTGCCAGCAGCTTTCCAGGAAATGGCTACACCTTC.

DNA for the CDR3: TGTGCCAGCAGCTTGGATATCTCCTGGGGTGGGGCCAACGTCCTGACTTTC. This codes for CASSLDISWGGANVLTF. This rearrangement joins TRBV5-6 to TRBJ2-6; D is undetermined. This CDR3 has 17 amino acids. Trimming left V 0 bases short and J 3 bases short, with 13 bases between. The germline V gene has CDR1 SGHDT and CDR2 YYEEEE.

The chain couples TRBV6-1 to TRBJ2-7; the match to TRBD2 covers 7 bases. This CDR3 comprises 15 residues. Unmatched junction bases numbered 7, after V lost 2 bases and J lost 3 bases. Germline assignment: CDR1 MNHNS and CDR2 SASEGT. The CDR3 DNA follows: TGTGCCAGCAGTGAAAGGGAGCGGGGTCACTACGAGCAGTACTTC. Its protein product is CASSERERGHYEQYF.

Comments on this clone: A junction boundary mismatches the germline segment, possibly from a read error. J is TRBJ2-2 and V is TRBV4-2, with D hard to call. The germline V gene has CDR1 LGHNA and CDR2 YNFKEQ. This CDR3 has 15 residues. CDR3 region: CASTQRVQETGELFF. In nucleotides, the CDR3 is TGTGCCAGCACCCAAAGGGTGCAGGAAACCGGGGAGCTGTTTTTT.

This chain uses TRBV27 with TRBJ2-7, with 8 bases fitting TRBD2. This CDR3 has 15 residues. V was clipped by 0 bases and J by 4 bases; unmatched bases: 5. Germline CDR1 is MNHEY and CDR2 is SMNVEV (reference sequence). The CDR3 DNA reads as TGTGCCAGCAGTTTATCCTTGCGGGGGGCGTACGAGCAGTACTTC. Its protein product is CASSLSLRGAYEQYF.

This clone occurred a few times. This chain links TRBV18 with TRBJ1-3; 7 bases align to TRBD1. This CDR3 region has 17 residues. Per the germline V gene, CDR1 is KGHSH and CDR2 is LQKENI. V shed 3 bases, J shed 0 bases, and the junction held 8 bases outside the gene matches. Here the CDR3 DNA reads TGTGCCAGCTCACCGAAGGGGGCCCTACACTCTGGAAACACCATATATTTT. Translated: CASSPKGALHSGNTIYF.

The V call is TRBV21-1, the J call TRBJ2-3. TRBV21-1 is reported as a pseudogene. CDR3 length equals 15 residues. CDR3 sequence reads: CASSRSATSTDTQYF. The CDR3 DNA is TGTGCCAGCAGCCGGTCAGCTACTAGCACAGATACGCAGTATTTT.

The chain recombines TRBV4-2 with TRBJ2-2, with a tentative D call TRBD1 (5 bases). Trimming removed 1 base at V and 0 bases at J, with 18 bases between. This CDR3 spans 19 amino acids. CDR1 and CDR2 (germline): LGHNA, YNFKEQ. The CDR3: CASSQVTGATPSNTGELFF. As DNA, the CDR3 is TGTGCCAGCAGCCAAGTTACAGGAGCCACCCCTTCGAACACCGGGGAGCTGTTTTTT.